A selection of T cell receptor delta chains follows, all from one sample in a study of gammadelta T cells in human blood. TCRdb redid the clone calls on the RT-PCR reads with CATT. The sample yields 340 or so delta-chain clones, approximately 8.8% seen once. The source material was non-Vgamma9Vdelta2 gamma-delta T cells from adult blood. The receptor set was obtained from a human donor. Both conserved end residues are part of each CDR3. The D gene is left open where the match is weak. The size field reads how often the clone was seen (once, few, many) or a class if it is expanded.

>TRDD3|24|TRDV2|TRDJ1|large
TGTGCCTGTGGAACCGATTCCACCACGAGTTTGGGGGATACGGAGGGGAGATACACCGATAAACTCATCTTT
CACGTDSTTSLGDTEGRYTDKLIF
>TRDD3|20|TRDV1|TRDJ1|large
TGTGCTCTTGGGGAACGGCCTACTCCTGGGGGTGACACACACACCGATAAACTCATCTTT
CALGERPTPGGDTHTDKLIF
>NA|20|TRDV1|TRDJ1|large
TGTGCTCTTGGGCCCTGCCTTCCTAAGGAGGGATACTGGAGTCCCGATAAACTCATCTTT
CALGPCLPKEGYWSPDKLIF
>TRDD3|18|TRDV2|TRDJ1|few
TGTGCCTGTGACCTACTGGGGGATCAACCCGGGTACACCGATAAACTCATCTTT
CACDLLGDQPGYTDKLIF
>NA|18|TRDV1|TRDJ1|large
TGTGCTCTTGGGGAATTCAGGATACCCCTCCCGTACACCGATAAACTCATCTTT
CALGEFRIPLPYTDKLIF
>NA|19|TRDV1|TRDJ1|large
TGTGCTCTTGGGGAACGCTTCCTGAGTACTGGAGTGTACACCGATAAACTCATCTTT
CALGERFLSTGVYTDKLIF
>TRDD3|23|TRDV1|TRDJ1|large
TGTGCTCTTGGGGTTCCGACCTTCCTACATACCTGGTACTGGGGGATACGGTCAGATAAACTCATCTTT
CALGVPTFLHTWYWGIRSDKLIF
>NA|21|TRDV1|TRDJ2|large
TGTGCTCTTGGGGAACTGTACGTCGGGGGTCCCATCCCCTCTTTGACAGCACAACTCTTCTTT
CALGELYVGGPIPSLTAQLFF
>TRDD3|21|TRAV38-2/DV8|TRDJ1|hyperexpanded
TGTGCTTATAGGAGCGTGGCCTGCGATCTGGGGATAGGGGGGTACACCGATAAACTCATCTTT
CAYRSVACDLGIGGYTDKLIF
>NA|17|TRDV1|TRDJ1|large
TGTGCTCTCGGAGGACGAAGCCGTACTGGAGGCACCGATAAACTCATCTTT
CALGGRSRTGGTDKLIF